The present entry profiles one T cell receptor (beta chain) with its context. Its antigen is currently unknown. Germline assignment: CDR1 SGDLS and CDR2 YYNGEE. The CDR3 is 15 amino acids. The V end was cut by 4 bases, the J end by 5 bases, with 16 bases between. Libraries were prepared by immunoSEQ multiplex PCR; TCRdb keeps only in-frame clonotypes and omits some of them. Among around 120,000 clones listed, around 87% were seen once. This sample is drawn from a study of T cell responses to AZD1222 COVID-19 vaccine. Study-level findings and limits: Females outnumbered males among donors, who were mostly white British; clonal diversity was possibly underestimated. Nearly half of spike-specific TCRs reportedly target variant regions that are unmutated in the B.1.351 and B.1.1.7 variants.

The V call is TRBV9, the J call TRBJ1-5, with D unresolved. Sequencing used peripheral blood, obtained on day 0 of AZD1222 vaccination. The sequence was obtained from an adult in good health. The CDR3 here is CASSSSWTDDQPQHF. CDR3 nucleotide sequence: TGTGCCAGCAGCTCGAGCTGGACGGACGATCAGCCCCAGCATTTT.